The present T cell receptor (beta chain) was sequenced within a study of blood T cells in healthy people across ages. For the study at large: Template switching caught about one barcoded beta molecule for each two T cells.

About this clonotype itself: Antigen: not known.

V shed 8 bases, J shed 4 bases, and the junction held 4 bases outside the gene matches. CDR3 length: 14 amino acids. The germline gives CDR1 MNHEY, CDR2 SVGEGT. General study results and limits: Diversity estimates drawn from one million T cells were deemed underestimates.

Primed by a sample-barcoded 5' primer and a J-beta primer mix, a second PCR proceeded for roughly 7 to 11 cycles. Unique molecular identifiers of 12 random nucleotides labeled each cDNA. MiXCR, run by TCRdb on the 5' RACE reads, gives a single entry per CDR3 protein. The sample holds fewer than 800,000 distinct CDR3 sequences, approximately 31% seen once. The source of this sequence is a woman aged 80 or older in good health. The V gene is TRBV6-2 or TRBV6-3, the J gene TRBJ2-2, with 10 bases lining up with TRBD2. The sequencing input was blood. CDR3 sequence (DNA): TGTGCCAGCGGGAGCGGGGGGGCCACCGGGGAGCTGTTTTTT. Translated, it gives CASGSGGATGELFF.